The clone carrying this T cell receptor beta chain occurred a few times. Its target is not known. The data derive from a study of blood T cells in healthy people across ages. This CDR3 is built from 15 residues. Germline V lookup: CDR1 KGHSH, CDR2 LQKENI. The J segment lost 4 bases and the V segment lost 2 bases, leaving 6 bases of the junction unmatched. Study-wide results and limits: Long-lived and aged donors differed, with more naive CD4+ cells and higher diversity in the long-lived.

Alongside a J-beta primer mix, a sample-barcoded 5' primer served in a second PCR lasting about 7 to 11 cycles. Every molecule of cDNA carried a tag from a template-switch adaptor with 12 random nucleotides. TCRdb recomputed calls from the 5' RACE reads with MiXCR, one row per CDR3 protein. Here the sample spans roughly 800,000 distinct CDR3 sequences, 40% to 65% being singletons. With each sample, at least 5 micrograms of total RNA were extracted. The sequencing sample was made of blood. The V call is TRBV18, the J call TRBJ2-3; 7 bases are shared with TRBD1. The origin of this receptor is a man at least 80 years old in good health. CDR3 amino acids: CASSPSQGDPDTQYF. The CDR3, as DNA: TGTGCCAGCTCACCAAGCCAGGGGGACCCAGATACGCAGTATTTT.